The entry below describes one TCR beta chain. This clone was seen only a few times. Its antigen has not been determined. No much larger clonotype is one base removed from it; base qualities were not supplied. These data are taken from a study of blood T cell repertoires in COVID-19 (TCRdb year 2020). For context, the study as a whole: The collaborator samples originated in the United States, Italy and Spain and spanned the acute and convalescent phases of COVID-19. The material from the prospective study consisted of cDNA or gDNA derived from T cells, B-cell-depleted T cells, or PBMCs. Deeply sampled blood TCRbeta repertoires from subjects exposed to, actively infected with, or recovered from COVID-19 were included in the dataset. The repertoires were released in a freely available public database intended as a resource for research on the immune response to SARS-CoV-2. Samples were obtained from the ongoing ImmuneRACE study (first 160 participants) and from approximately 1,200 subjects provided by 6 global collaborators. Sample metadata almost always included a de-identified subject ID, COVID-19 status, age in years and sex. Where available, HLA class I and class II types were taken from metadata supplied by the sample provider and were not determined by assay-based typing. Paper-wide results and their limitations: The amount of clinical and demographic metadata varied by source and participant and was provided uncurated.

Collaborating institutions collected whole blood in K2EDTA tubes following their own protocols. For TCRbeta analysis, collaborators shipped samples in one of three forms: frozen whole blood, isolated PBMCs, or DNA extracted from either of those sample types. TCRbeta CDR3 regions were amplified from genomic DNA by means of the immunoSEQ Assay, a bias-controlled multiplex PCR. In the source study's methods: The number of nucleated cells in each sample was estimated from the amplification of reference gene primers within the assay. To quantify the absolute abundance of each unique TCRbeta CDR3 rearrangement, sequence reads were collapsed and filtered. For each sample, productive Simpson clonality was calculated by taking the square root of Simpson's diversity index across productive rearrangements. Imported from immuneACCESS, the table was reduced by TCRdb to in-frame sequences with V and J called. These copies leave out some clones; in studies compared against another copy, an unresolved V gene accounts for under half, and the cause of the remainder is not known. From that table come the V and J calls and clone size; the DNA was used to work out D and trimming. The sample table holds tens of thousands of clones, of which 65% to 70% were seen once. Of the sample, around 16% falls within the top ten clones.

Including the terminal cysteine and phenylalanine, the CDR3 comprises 16 residues. The only DNA kept is the CDR3, 48 bases in frame from the first base. V gives up 2 bases and J gives up 1 base, and the segment between their germline ends measures 14 bases. Taken from the germline V gene, the CDR1 and CDR2 loops are KGHSH and LQKENI. Here the chain combines TRBV18 and TRBJ1-2, with the identity of the D gene unclear. This sequence originates from a human donor in a cohort sampled during active COVID-19. Sequencing used peripheral blood. The CDR3 amino acid sequence is: CASSPVGRDLNYGYTF. The base sequence is TGTGCCAGCTCACCAGTTGGGAGGGATCTTAACTATGGCTACACCTTC.